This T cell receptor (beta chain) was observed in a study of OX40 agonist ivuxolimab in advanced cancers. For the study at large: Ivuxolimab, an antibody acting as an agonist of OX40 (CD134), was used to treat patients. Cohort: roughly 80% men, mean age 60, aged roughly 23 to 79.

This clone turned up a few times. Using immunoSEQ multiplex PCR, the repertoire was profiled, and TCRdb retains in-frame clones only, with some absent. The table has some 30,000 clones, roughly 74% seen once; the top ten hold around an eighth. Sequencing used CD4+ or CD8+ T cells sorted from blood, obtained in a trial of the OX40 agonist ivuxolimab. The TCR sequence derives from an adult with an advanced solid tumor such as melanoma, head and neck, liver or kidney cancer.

The DNA for the CDR3 is TGTGCCAGCAGTTTTACCCCAGGGGCAGATACGCAGTATTTT. Amino acid sequence: CASSFTPGADTQYF. The chain combines TRBV11-2 with TRBJ2-3; a weak D match, TRBD1 (6 bases). Trimming took 6 bases from V and 4 from J, leaving 14 bases between them. CDR3 length: 14 amino acids. Germline lookup yields CDR1 SGHAT and CDR2 FQNNGV.